This TCR beta chain was identified during a study of shared clonotypes between healthy human individuals. Study results and limitations: The generation probabilities recorded for non-shared clonotypes fell below those of clonotypes shared by all four donors.

For this clone: As yet, its antigen is unknown.

Libraries were prepared by immunoSEQ multiplex PCR; TCRdb keeps only in-frame clonotypes and omits some of them. Found here are 1.5 million to 1.9 million clones, approximately 98% of them singletons; the top ten hold roughly 0.4%. V was pared by 0 bases and J by 7 bases, with 6 bases of the junction left unmatched. CDR3 length: 14 residues. Germline assignment: CDR1 SGHRS and CDR2 YFSETQ. The chain has TRBV5-1 and TRBJ2-7; TRBD1 matches 8 bases. Specimen: naive CD4+ T cells sorted from blood. Specified subset: CD45RA+ positively selected. This sequence was found in a young man in good health. The CDR3 nucleotides are TGCGCCAGCAGCTTGGGCCGACAGGGGACGGAGCAGTACTTC. Translated: CASSLGRQGTEQYF.